The 10 T cell receptor beta chains below come from one sample, sequenced in a study of blood T cell repertoires in COVID-19. Clones were sequenced by immunoSEQ multiplex PCR, and TCRdb holds only the in-frame ones, with some missing. The data hold about 89,000 clones, with approximately 89% observed a single time. Sequencing was carried out using peripheral blood. These TCRs come from a man aged 60 to 69 with acute or convalescent COVID-19.

The rearrangement links TRBV7-2 to TRBJ2-1, with 8 bases fitting TRBD2. The J segment lost 0 bases and the V segment lost 3 bases, leaving 4 bases of the junction unmatched. This CDR3 region has 16 residues. The germline gives CDR1 SGHTA, CDR2 FQGNSA. The CDR3 is CASSFSGGASYNEQFF. The CDR3 DNA follows: TGTGCCAGCAGCTTCTCGGGGGGGGCCTCCTACAATGAGCAGTTCTTC.

This sequence joins TRBV6-4 and TRBJ1-1; TRBD1 is a possible D gene (6 bases). CDR1 is MRHNA and CDR2 is SNTAGT in the germline V gene. V was cut by 5 bases and J by 1 base, with 11 bases left in between. This CDR3 region has 14 residues. The CDR3 bases are TGTGCCAGCAGTCCGGACAGTTCGAACACTGAAGCTTTCTTT. This gives the protein CASSPDSSNTEAFF.

V is TRBV18 and J is TRBJ2-5, with 11 bases matching TRBD2. The trim removed 0 bases at V and 3 bases at J, leaving 6 bases unmatched. The CDR3 totals 17 residues. Germline V lookup: CDR1 KGHSH, CDR2 LQKENI. CDR3 loop: CASSPPKTSGVEETQYF. Here the CDR3 DNA reads TGTGCCAGCTCACCACCTAAGACTAGCGGGGTAGAAGAGACCCAGTACTTC.

The sample holds a few counts of this clone. The chain joins TRBV5-4 to TRBJ1-2; 10 bases line up with TRBD1. V dropped 5 bases and J dropped 10; count of bases not matched to a gene: 8. The CDR3 has 13 residues. Germline values: CDR1 SGHNT, CDR2 YYREEE (reference sequence). CDR3 coding DNA: TGTGCCAGCAGACCCGGGACAGGGGAGGCCTACACCTTC. Its translation: CASRPGTGEAYTF.

The CDR3, as DNA: TGTGCCAGCAGTGCAAAAACTAGCGGATATTCCACCGGGGAGCTGTTTTTT. Its translation: CASSAKTSGYSTGELFF. The chain employs TRBV6-4 and TRBJ2-2, with 8 bases lining up with TRBD2. The germline CDR1 and CDR2 sequences are MRHNA and SNTAGT. The trim removed 4 bases at V and 4 bases at J, leaving 11 bases unmatched. CDR3 size: 17 residues.

The V call is TRBV30, the J call TRBJ2-3; 12 nucleotides match TRBD1. This CDR3 is built from 16 residues. The germline gives CDR1 GTSNPN, CDR2 SVGIG (reference sequence). V lost 5 bases to trimming and J lost 5 bases; unmatched junction nucleotides: 11. The CDR3 region is CAWLAGTGGGGDTQYF. The CDR3 DNA sequence: TGTGCCTGGCTAGCCGGGACAGGGGGCGGAGGAGATACGCAGTATTTT.

This clone came up once. The V and J genes are TRBV15 and TRBJ2-7; D is perhaps TRBD1 (5 bases). Trimming left V 5 bases short and J 0 bases short, with 14 bases between. This CDR3 is 15 amino acids long. The germline V gene has CDR1 LNHNV and CDR2 YYDKDF (reference sequence). The CDR3, as DNA: TGTGCCACCAGCCTACAGGCAAGGGCCTCCTACGAGCAGTACTTC. Its protein is CATSLQARASYEQYF.

The J gene is TRBJ2-3, the V gene TRBV29-1; perhaps TRBD2 as D (5 bases). This CDR3 is 12 amino acids long. Germline CDR1 is SQVTM and CDR2 is ANQGSEA. CDR3 in amino acids: CSSPGNTNTQYF. The DNA for the CDR3 is TGCAGTAGCCCGGGGAACACGAATACGCAGTATTTT.

The chain has TRBV5-1 and TRBJ1-1; D gene uncertain. The germline gives CDR1 SGHRS, CDR2 YFSETQ. V was shortened by 0 bases and J by 5 bases, with 14 bases between the two germline ends. This CDR3 spans 15 amino acids. CDR3 DNA: TGCGCCAGCAGCTTGGACGGGTTCCCGGGGACTGAAGCTTTCTTT. Its protein is CASSLDGFPGTEAFF. Together with reference TRBV5-1 and TRBJ1-1, the CDR3 gives the full variable domain: KAGVTQTPRYLIKTRGQQVTLSCSPISGHRSVSWYQQTPGQGLQFLFEYFSETQRNKGNFPGRFSGRQFSNSRSEMNVSTLELGDSALYLCASSLDGFPGTEAFFGQGTRLTVV.

J is TRBJ2-7 and V is TRBV2; 7 nucleotides line up with TRBD1. This CDR3 is built from 12 residues. Germline assignment: CDR1 SNHLY and CDR2 FYNNEI. V trimming: 6 bases; J trimming: 9 bases; junction bases outside the gene matches: 8. CDR3 residues: CASSADRWRQYF. In DNA, the CDR3 is TGTGCCAGCAGCGCGGACAGGTGGAGGCAGTACTTC.